The TCR beta chain described here comes from a study of T cell changes during pregnancy in multiple sclerosis. TCRdb's copy holds only in-frame clones and misses some; the assay was immunoSEQ multiplex PCR. The data contain tens of thousands of clones, roughly 92% of them singletons. The CDR3 runs 14 residues. V was clipped by 6 bases and J by 0 bases, with 11 bases between them. Germline values: CDR1 MNHEY, CDR2 SVGAGI. This specimen consisted of peripheral blood, obtained in the third trimester of pregnancy. This receptor was identified in a female donor with multiple sclerosis, enrolled in a pregnancy study. The chain uses TRBV6-5 and TRBJ1-1; no reliable D call. The DNA of the CDR3 is TGTGCCAGCAGGTCTCGGGTGGTGAACACTGAAGCTTTCTTT. It specifies CASRSRVVNTEAFF.